A few counts support the clone carrying this T cell receptor (beta chain). Antigen: not known. The entry originates in a study of regulatory T cells in long-lasting Graves disease. Study-wide findings and caveats: TCR diversity was lower in persistent Graves' patients than in newly diagnosed ones.

The sample's time point: newly diagnosed GD, antithyroid drugs for less than 3 months. PBMCs were the source of the RNA used for TCR sequencing. CDR3 regions were amplified by Arm-PCR using iRepertoire HTBI primers to build TCR beta libraries. TCRdb re-derived calls from the multiplex PCR reads in MiXCR, one entry per CDR3 protein. The sample has 560,000 or so distinct CDR3 sequences; 16% are singletons. These sequences were also reported in another study, on T cells in Graves' hyperthyroidism and ophthalmopathy. According to that study: Newly diagnosed hyperthyroidism patients aged 18 to 65 years had disease lasting under 2 months.

Sequenced here: peripheral blood mononuclear cells (PBMCs), sampled at new diagnosis, from a patient treated with antithyroid drugs. The origin of this receptor is a man younger than 30 with Graves disease.

This chain's CDR3 is CAIRLSSTETQYF. The CDR3 DNA reads as TGTGCCATCAGATTATCCTCTACTGAGACCCAGTACTTC. This chain uses TRBV10-3 with TRBJ2-5, with D uncertain. Deletions cut 6 bases from V and 5 bases from J, with 13 bases between. The length of the CDR3 is 13 residues. CDR1 and CDR2 (germline): ENHRY, SYGVKD.